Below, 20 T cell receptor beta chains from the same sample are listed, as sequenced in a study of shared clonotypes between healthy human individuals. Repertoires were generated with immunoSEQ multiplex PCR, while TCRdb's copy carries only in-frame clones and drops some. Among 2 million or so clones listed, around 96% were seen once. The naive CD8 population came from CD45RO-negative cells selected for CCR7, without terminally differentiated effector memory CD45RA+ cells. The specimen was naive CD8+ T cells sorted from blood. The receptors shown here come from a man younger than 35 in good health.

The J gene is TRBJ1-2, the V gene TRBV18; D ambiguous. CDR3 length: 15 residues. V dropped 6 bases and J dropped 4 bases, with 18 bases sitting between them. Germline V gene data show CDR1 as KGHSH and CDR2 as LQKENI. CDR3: CASSAGRGSGYGYTF. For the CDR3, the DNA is TGTGCCAGCTCCGCCGGGCGGGGAAGTGGCTATGGCTACACCTTC.

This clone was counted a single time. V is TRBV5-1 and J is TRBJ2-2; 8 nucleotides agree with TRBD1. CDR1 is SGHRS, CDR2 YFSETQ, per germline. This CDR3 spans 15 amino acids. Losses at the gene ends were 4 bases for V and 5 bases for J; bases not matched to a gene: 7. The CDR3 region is CASSKTGDATGELFF. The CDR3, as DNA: TGCGCCAGCAGCAAGACAGGGGACGCTACCGGGGAGCTGTTTTTT.

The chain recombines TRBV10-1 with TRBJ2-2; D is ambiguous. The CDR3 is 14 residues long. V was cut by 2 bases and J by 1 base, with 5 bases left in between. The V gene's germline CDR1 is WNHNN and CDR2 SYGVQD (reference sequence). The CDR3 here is CASSEVGNTGELFF. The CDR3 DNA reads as TGCGCCAGCAGTGAGGTTGGGAACACCGGGGAGCTGTTTTTT.

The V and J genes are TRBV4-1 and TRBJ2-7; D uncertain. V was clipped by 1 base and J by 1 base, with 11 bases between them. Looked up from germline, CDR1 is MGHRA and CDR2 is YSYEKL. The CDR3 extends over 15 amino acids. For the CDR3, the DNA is TGCGCCAGCAGCCAAGGAATGCGAATTTCCTACGAGCAGTACTTC. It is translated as CASSQGMRISYEQYF.

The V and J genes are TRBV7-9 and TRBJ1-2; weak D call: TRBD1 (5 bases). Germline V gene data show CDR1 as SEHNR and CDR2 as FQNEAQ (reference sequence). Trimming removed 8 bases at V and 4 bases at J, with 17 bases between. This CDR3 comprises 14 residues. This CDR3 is CASSGGAGSYGYTF. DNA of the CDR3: TGTGCCAGCTCCGGCGGAGCAGGGTCCTATGGCTACACCTTC.

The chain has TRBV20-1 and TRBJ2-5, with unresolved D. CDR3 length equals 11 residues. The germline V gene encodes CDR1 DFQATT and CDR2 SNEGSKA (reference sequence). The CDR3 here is CRALNGETQYF. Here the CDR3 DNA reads TGCAGGGCCTTAAACGGGGAGACCCAGTACTTC.

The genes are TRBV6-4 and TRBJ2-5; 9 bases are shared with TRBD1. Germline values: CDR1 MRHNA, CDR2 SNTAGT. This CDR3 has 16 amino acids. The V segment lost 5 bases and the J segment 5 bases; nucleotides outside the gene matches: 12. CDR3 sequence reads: CASSLDRGDTKETQYF. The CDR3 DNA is TGTGCCAGCAGTCTGGACAGGGGAGATACGAAGGAGACCCAGTACTTC.

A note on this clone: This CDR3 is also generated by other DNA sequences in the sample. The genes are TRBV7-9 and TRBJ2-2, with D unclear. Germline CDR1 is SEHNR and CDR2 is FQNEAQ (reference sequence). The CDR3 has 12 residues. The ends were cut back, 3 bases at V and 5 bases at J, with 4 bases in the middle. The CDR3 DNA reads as TGTGCCAGCAGCTTGTTGACCGGGGAGCTGTTTTTT. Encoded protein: CASSLLTGELFF. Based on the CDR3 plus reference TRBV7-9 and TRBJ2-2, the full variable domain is DTGVSQNPRHKITKRGQNVTFRCDPISEHNRLYWYRQTLGQGPEFLTYFQNEAQLEKSRLLSDRFSAERPKGSFSTLEIQRTEQGDSAMYLCASSLLTGELFFGEGSRLTVL.

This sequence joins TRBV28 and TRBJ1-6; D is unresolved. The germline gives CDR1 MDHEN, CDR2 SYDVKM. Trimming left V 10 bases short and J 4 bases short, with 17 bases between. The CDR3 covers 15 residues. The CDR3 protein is CATTSFDGYNSPLHF. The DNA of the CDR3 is TGTGCCACCACTTCTTTCGATGGTTATAATTCACCCCTCCACTTT.

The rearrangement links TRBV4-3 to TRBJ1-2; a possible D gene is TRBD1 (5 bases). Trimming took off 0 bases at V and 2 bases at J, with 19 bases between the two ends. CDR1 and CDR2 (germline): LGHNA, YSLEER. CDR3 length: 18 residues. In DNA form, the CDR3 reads TGCGCCAGCAGCCAAGATCTAATTGACAGTCTATTAAACTATGGCTACACCTTC. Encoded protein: CASSQDLIDSLLNYGYTF.

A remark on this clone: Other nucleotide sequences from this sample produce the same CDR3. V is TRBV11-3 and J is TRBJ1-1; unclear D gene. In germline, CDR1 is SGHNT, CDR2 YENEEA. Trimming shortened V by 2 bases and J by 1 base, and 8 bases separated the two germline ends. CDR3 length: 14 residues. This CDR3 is CASSLRGPNTEAFF. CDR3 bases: TGTGCCAGCAGCTTACGAGGTCCGAACACTGAAGCTTTCTTT.

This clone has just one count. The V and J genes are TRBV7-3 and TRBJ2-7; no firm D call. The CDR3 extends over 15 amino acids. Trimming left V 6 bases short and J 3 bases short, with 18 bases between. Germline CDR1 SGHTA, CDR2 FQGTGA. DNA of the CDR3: TGTGCCAGCAGAACTCACTGGCGTTCACACTACGAGCAGTACTTC. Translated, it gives CASRTHWRSHYEQYF.

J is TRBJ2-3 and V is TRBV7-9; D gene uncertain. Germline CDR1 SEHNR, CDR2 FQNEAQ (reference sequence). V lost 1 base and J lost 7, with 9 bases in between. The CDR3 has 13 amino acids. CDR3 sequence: CASSLVVGNTQYF. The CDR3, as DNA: TGTGCCAGCAGCTTAGTAGTTGGGAATACGCAGTATTTT.

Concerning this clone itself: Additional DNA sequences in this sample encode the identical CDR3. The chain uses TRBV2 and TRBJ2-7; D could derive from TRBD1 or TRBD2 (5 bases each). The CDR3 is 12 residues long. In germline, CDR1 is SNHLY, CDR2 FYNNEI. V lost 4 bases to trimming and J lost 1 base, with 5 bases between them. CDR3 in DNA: TGTGCCAGCAGTGGGGGGTCCTACGAGCAGTACTTC. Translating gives CASSGGSYEQYF.

CDR3: CASSYARVNTEAFF. The CDR3 coding sequence is TGTGCCAGCAGTTACGCTCGGGTGAACACTGAAGCTTTCTTT. This sequence joins TRBV28 and TRBJ1-1; the D is unclear. Between the trimmed V and J ends, which lost 4 bases and 0 bases, there was a span of 9 bases. CDR1 is MDHEN and CDR2 is SYDVKM in the germline V gene. This CDR3 region has 14 residues.

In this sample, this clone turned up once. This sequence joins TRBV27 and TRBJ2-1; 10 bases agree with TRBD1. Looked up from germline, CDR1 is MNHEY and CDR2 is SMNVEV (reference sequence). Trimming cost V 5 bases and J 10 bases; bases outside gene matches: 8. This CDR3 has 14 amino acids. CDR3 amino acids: CASSAGQGEGEQFF. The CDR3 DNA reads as TGTGCCAGCAGTGCCGGACAGGGGGAAGGAGAGCAGTTCTTC.

The CDR3 loop is CASSFTLAGALIPYEQYF. CDR3 nucleotide sequence: TGTGCCAGCAGTTTCACGCTAGCGGGAGCACTTATCCCCTACGAGCAGTACTTC. The chain recombines TRBV27 with TRBJ2-7, with 10 bases lining up with TRBD2. The CDR3 runs to 18 residues. Germline CDR1 reads MNHEY; CDR2 reads SMNVEV (reference sequence). With V trimmed by 3 bases and J by 2 bases, 13 bases remained unmatched.

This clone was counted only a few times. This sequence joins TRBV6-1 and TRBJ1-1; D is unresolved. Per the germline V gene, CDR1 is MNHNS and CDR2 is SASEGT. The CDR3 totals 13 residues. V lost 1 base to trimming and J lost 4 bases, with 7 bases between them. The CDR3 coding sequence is TGTGCCAGCAGTGAAGTAGGGCTCACTGAAGCTTTCTTT. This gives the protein CASSEVGLTEAFF.

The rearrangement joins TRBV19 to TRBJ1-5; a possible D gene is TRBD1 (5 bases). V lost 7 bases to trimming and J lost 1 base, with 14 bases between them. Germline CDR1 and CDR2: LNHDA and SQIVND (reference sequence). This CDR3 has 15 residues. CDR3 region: CASTPGTGSNQPQHF. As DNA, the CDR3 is TGTGCCAGTACCCCCGGGACGGGGAGCAATCAGCCCCAGCATTTT.

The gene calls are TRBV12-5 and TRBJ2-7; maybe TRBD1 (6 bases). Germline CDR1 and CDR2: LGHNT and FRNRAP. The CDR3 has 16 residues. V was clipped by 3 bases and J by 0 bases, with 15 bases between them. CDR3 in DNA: TGTGCTAGTGGTTTCCCACAGGGCGCGAGCTCCTACGAGCAGTACTTC. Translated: CASGFPQGASSYEQYF.